This entry lists 14 T cell receptor beta chains sequenced from one sample in a study of breast tumors, draining lymph nodes, adjacent tissues. The lymph nodes were axillary draining lymph nodes from breast cancer patients. TCRdb analysed the multiplex PCR reads with MiXCR anew, one entry per CDR3 protein. Among 200,000 to 300,000 distinct CDR3 sequences listed, 30% to 35% were seen once. Sequenced: axillary lymph node tissue. These receptors originate from a female donor with breast cancer. Some clones in this sample may be carry-over from other donors' samples.

A note on this clonotype: A much larger clone lies a single base off, so this may be a read error. Here the CDR3 reads CASSLPEEQETQYF. CDR3 nucleotides: TGTGCCAGCAGTCTCCCGGAAGAACAAGAGACCCAGTACTTC. The chain employs TRBV6-1 and TRBJ2-5, with D unclear. Germline lookup yields CDR1 MNHNS and CDR2 SASEGT. Between the trimmed V and J ends, which lost 5 bases and 2 bases, there was a span of 12 bases. This CDR3 spans 14 amino acids.

The CDR3 DNA follows: TGTGCCACCCGAGGGAGAACAACCACAGATACGCAGTATTTT. Translation gives CATRGRTTTDTQYF. This chain uses TRBV6-2 or TRBV6-3 with TRBJ2-3; possibly TRBD2 for D (5 bases). Deletions cut 10 bases from V and 2 bases from J, with 16 bases between. Germline V gene data show CDR1 as MNHEY and CDR2 as SVGEGT. CDR3 length: 14 amino acids.

There are many counts of this clonotype. J is TRBJ2-5 and V is TRBV6-5; 13 nucleotides align to TRBD2. Per germline, CDR1 MNHEY and CDR2 SVGAGI. The J segment lost 5 bases and the V segment lost 6 bases, leaving 9 bases of the junction unmatched. The CDR3 loop spans 16 amino acids. CDR3 region: CASRYRTSGSLETQYF. As DNA, the CDR3 is TGTGCCAGCAGGTACCGGACTAGCGGGAGCCTTGAGACCCAGTACTTC.

This CDR3 is CASSDRGRGTDTQYF. The CDR3 coding sequence is TGTGCCAGCAGCGACAGGGGGCGGGGCACAGATACGCAGTATTTT. The chain links TRBV4-2 to TRBJ2-3, with TRBD1 identical over 10 bases. The ends lost 5 bases at V and 1 base at J; junction bases unmatched: 3. Germline CDR1 and CDR2: LGHNA and YNFKEQ. The CDR3 covers 15 residues.

There are many counts of this clonotype. This chain links TRBV30 with TRBJ2-7, with D possibly matching TRBD2 (6 bases). Germline CDR1 is GTSNPN and CDR2 is SVGIG (reference sequence). V was cut by 0 bases and J by 4 bases, with 13 bases left in between. The CDR3 runs to 14 residues. The chain's CDR3 is CAWSVGSGLYEQYF. DNA of the CDR3: TGTGCCTGGAGTGTAGGTAGCGGCCTTTACGAGCAGTACTTC.

This clonotype was found many times. The V and J genes are TRBV7-9 and TRBJ2-7, with TRBD2 matching over 7 bases. J was trimmed by 5 bases and V by 0 bases; bases with no gene match: 4. The CDR3 is 14 amino acids. From germline, CDR1 is SEHNR and CDR2 FQNEAQ (reference sequence). The CDR3 here is CASSLAGGPNEQYF. CDR3 nucleotide sequence: TGTGCCAGCAGCTTAGCGGGAGGGCCGAACGAGCAGTACTTC.

The chain is built from TRBV7-9 and TRBJ2-5; 9 positions match TRBD2. V lost 0 bases to trimming and J lost 7 bases; unmatched junction nucleotides: 18. Germline V gene data show CDR1 as SEHNR and CDR2 as FQNEAQ (reference sequence). The CDR3 runs to 19 residues. The CDR3 here is CASSLAGTSRMGGMGTQYF. CDR3 in DNA: TGTGCCAGCAGCTTAGCCGGGACTAGCAGGATGGGTGGTATGGGGACCCAGTACTTC. The entire variable domain, with the rest obtained from reference TRBV7-9 and TRBJ2-5, is as follows: DTGVSQNPRHKITKRGQNVTFRCDPISEHNRLYWYRQTLGQGPEFLTYFQNEAQLEKSRLLSDRFSAERPKGSFSTLEIQRTEQGDSAMYLCASSLAGTSRMGGMGTQYFGPGTRLLVL.

This clonotype has only a few counts. V usage is TRBV6-5 and J usage is TRBJ2-4; 8 bases are a match to TRBD1. Germline trimming cut 7 bases from V and 8 bases from J; bases unmatched to any gene: 10. Germline assignment: CDR1 MNHEY and CDR2 SVGAGI. The CDR3 is 14 amino acids. The CDR3 here is CASMSAGGTYIQYF. The CDR3 region has the DNA TGTGCCAGCATGTCGGCAGGGGGCACTTACATTCAGTACTTC.

V is TRBV28 and J is TRBJ2-7, with 8 bases lining up with TRBD2. V lost 5 bases to trimming and J lost 9 bases; unmatched junction nucleotides: 9. CDR1 and CDR2 from the germline V gene are MDHEN and SYDVKM. The CDR3 has 13 amino acids. The CDR3: CASSTRIAGSQYF. As DNA, the CDR3 is TGTGCCAGCAGTACCAGGATAGCGGGATCGCAGTACTTC.

This clonotype was found many times. The chain joins TRBV19 to TRBJ2-7; 10 bases agree with TRBD2. V was clipped by 5 bases and J by 4 bases; unmatched bases: 5. CDR1 is LNHDA, CDR2 SQIVND, per germline (reference sequence). The CDR3 loop spans 14 amino acids. CDR3 loop: CASSPLAGGYEQYF. DNA for the CDR3: TGTGCCAGTAGTCCCTTAGCGGGAGGTTACGAGCAGTACTTC.

J is TRBJ1-1 and V is TRBV20-1; D is perhaps TRBD1 (5 bases). V was clipped by 3 bases and J by 10 bases, with 15 bases between them. The CDR3 length is 12 residues. Germline CDR1 reads DFQATT; CDR2 reads SNEGSKA (reference sequence). Here the CDR3 DNA reads TGCAGTGCTAGCGGGCAGGGTTTTTCAGCTTTCTTT. Protein sequence: CSASGQGFSAFF.

This clonotype showed up many times. An end of the junction does not agree with germline; a read error may underlie this. The genes are TRBV7-7 and TRBJ2-5, with 8 bases lining up with TRBD2. The CDR3 spans 14 residues. Looked up from germline, CDR1 is SSHAT and CDR2 is FNYEAQ (reference sequence). The CDR3: CASSPWGLGETQYF. The CDR3 nucleotides are TGTGCTAGCAGCCCTTGGGGACTAGGGGAGACCCAGTACTTC.

On this clonotype: One end of the junction does not line up with germline, which may come from a read error. V usage is TRBV7-8 and J usage is TRBJ2-3; D gene unclear. The CDR3 covers 13 residues. Germline V CDR1 and CDR2: SGHVS, FQNEAQ. CDR3 residues: CAGSIRSTDTQYF. The CDR3 DNA is TGTGCCGGCAGCATCCGGTCCACAGATACGCAGTATTTT.

This clonotype was seen many times. The CDR3 region has the DNA TGCGCCAGCAGCTTGGGCGGACAGGGCCGGACAGGGGAGCTGTTTTTT. Translating gives CASSLGGQGRTGELFF. The gene calls are TRBV5-1 and TRBJ2-2; 8 nucleotides align to TRBD1. Germline-derived CDR1 and CDR2 are SGHRS and YFSETQ. J was trimmed by 8 bases and V by 0 bases; bases with no gene match: 9. This CDR3 spans 16 amino acids.